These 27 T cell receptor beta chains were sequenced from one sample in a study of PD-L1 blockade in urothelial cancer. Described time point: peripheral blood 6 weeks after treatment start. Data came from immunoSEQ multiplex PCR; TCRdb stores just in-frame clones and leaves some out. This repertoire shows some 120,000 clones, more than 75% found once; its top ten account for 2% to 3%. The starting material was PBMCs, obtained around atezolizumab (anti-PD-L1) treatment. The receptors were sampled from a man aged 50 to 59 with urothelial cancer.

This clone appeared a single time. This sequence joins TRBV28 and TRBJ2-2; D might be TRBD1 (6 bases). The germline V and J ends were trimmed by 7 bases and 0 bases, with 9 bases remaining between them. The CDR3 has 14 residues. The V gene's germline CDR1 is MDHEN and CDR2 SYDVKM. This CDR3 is CASTGTTNTGELFF. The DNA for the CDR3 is TGTGCCAGCACAGGGACAACGAACACCGGGGAGCTGTTTTTT.

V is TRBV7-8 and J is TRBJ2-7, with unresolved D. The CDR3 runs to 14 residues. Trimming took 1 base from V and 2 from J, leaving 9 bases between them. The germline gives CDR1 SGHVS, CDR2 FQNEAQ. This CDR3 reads CASSLGGSPYEQYF. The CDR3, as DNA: TGTGCCAGCAGCTTAGGAGGCAGCCCCTACGAGCAGTACTTC.

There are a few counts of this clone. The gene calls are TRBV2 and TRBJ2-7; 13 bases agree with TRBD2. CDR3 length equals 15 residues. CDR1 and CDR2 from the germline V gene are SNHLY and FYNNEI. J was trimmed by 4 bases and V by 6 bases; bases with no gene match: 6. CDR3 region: CASSPGLAGVYEQYF. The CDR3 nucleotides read TGTGCCAGCAGCCCCGGACTAGCGGGAGTATACGAGCAGTACTTC.

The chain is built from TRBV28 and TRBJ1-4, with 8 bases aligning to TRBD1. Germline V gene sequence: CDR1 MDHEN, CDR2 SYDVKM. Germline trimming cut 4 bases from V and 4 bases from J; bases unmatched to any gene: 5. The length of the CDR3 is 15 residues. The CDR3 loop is CASSSHRGYNEKLFF. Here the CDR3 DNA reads TGTGCCAGCAGTTCACACAGGGGGTATAATGAAAAACTGTTTTTT.

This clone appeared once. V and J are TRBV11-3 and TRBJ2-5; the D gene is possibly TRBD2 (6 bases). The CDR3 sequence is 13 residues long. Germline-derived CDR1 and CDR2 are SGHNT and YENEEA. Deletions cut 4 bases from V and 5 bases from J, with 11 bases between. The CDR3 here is CASSWGLGETQYF. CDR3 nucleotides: TGTGCCAGCAGCTGGGGACTCGGGGAGACCCAGTACTTC.

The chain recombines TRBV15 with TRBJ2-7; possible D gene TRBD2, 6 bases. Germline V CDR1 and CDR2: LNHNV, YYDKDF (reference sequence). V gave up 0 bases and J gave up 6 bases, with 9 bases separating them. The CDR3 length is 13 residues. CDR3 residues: CATSRDTSSEQYF. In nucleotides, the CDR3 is TGTGCCACCAGCAGAGATACTAGCTCCGAGCAGTACTTC. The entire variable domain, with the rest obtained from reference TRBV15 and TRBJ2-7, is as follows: DAMVIQNPRYQVTQFGKPVTLSCSQTLNHNVMYWYQQKSSQAPKLLFHYYDKDFNNEADTPDNFQSRRPNTSFCFLDIRSPGLGDTAMYLCATSRDTSSEQYFGPGTRLTVT.

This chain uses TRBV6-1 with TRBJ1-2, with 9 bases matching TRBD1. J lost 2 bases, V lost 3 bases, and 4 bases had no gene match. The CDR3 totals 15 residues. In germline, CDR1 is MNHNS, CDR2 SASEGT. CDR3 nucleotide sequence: TGTGCCAGCAGTGAGGGGACAGGGCTAAACTATGGCTACACCTTC. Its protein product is CASSEGTGLNYGYTF.

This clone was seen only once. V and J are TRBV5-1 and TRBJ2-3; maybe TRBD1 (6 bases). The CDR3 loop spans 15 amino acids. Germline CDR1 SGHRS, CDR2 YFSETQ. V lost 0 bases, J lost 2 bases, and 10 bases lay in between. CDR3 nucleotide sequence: TGCGCCAGCAGCTTGGGGGGGCAGAACACAGATACGCAGTATTTT. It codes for CASSLGGQNTDTQYF.

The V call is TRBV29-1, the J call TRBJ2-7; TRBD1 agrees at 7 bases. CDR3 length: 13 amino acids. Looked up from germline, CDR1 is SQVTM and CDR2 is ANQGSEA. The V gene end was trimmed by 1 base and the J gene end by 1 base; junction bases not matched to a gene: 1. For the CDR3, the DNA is TGCAGCGTTGAAGGCAGGGGGTCCTACGAGCAGTACTTC. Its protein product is CSVEGRGSYEQYF.

The DNA for the CDR3 is TGCGCCAGCAGCCAAGACAGGACAGGGGTGGACTCCTATAATTCACCCCTCCACTTT. Encoded protein: CASSQDRTGVDSYNSPLHF. This chain joins TRBV4-1 and TRBJ1-6; TRBD1 agrees at 9 bases. CDR3 length: 19 residues. The germline V gene encodes CDR1 MGHRA and CDR2 YSYEKL. V trimming: 0 bases; J trimming: 0 bases; junction bases outside the gene matches: 6.

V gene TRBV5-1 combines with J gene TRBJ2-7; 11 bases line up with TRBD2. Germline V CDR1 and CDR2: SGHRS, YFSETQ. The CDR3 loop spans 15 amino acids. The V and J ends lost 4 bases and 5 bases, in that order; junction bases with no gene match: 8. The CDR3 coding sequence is TGCGCCAGCAGCCCCACTAGCGGGAGTTACAACGAGCAGTACTTC. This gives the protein CASSPTSGSYNEQYF.

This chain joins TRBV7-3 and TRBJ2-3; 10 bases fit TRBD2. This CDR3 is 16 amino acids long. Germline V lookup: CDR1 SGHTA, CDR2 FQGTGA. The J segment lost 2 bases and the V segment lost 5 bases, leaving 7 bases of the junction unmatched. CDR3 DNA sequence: TGTGCCAGCAGCCGACATAGCGGGGGGTACACAGATACGCAGTATTTT. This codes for CASSRHSGGYTDTQYF.

The CDR3 region is CASSPPPQGTEAFF. In DNA, the CDR3 is TGTGCCAGCTCACCGCCCCCACAGGGTACTGAAGCTTTCTTT. The chain is built from TRBV18 and TRBJ1-1, with D tentatively TRBD1 (6 bases). The V end lost 3 bases, the J end lost 5 bases, and 13 bases lay between the germline ends. In germline, CDR1 is KGHSH, CDR2 LQKENI. The CDR3 sequence is 14 residues long.

CDR3 in DNA: TGTGCCAGCAGTCAGGGTCAACTTACGCAGTATTTT. Its protein is CASSQGQLTQYF. The chain carries TRBV11-2 and TRBJ2-3; TRBD1 is a possible D gene (5 bases). V lost 6 bases and J lost 8, with 12 bases in between. CDR1 is SGHAT, CDR2 FQNNGV, per germline. The CDR3 runs to 12 residues.

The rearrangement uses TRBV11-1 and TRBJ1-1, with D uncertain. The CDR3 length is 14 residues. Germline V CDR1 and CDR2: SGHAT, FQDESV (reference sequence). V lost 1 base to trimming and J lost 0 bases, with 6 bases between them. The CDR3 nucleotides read TGTGCCAGCAGCTTAGGAGGCCTGAACACTGAAGCTTTCTTT. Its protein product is CASSLGGLNTEAFF.

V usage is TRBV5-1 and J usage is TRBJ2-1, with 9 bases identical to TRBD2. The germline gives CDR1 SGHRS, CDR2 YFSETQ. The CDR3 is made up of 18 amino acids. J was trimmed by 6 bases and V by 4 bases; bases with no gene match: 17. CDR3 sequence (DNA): TGCGCCAGCAGCGGTCACGGCTCTGCGACTAGCGGATTCAATGAGCAGTTCTTC. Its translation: CASSGHGSATSGFNEQFF.

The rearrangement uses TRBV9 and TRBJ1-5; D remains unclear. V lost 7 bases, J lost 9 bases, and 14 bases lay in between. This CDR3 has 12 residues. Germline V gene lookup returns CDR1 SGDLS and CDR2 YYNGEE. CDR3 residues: CASGLGETPQHF. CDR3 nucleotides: TGTGCCAGCGGGCTTGGTGAAACGCCCCAGCATTTT.

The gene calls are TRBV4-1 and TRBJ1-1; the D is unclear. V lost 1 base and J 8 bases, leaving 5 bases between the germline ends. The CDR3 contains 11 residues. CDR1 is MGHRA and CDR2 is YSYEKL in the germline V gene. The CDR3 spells CASSQGAEAFF. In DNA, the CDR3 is TGCGCCAGCAGCCAAGGGGCAGAAGCTTTCTTT.

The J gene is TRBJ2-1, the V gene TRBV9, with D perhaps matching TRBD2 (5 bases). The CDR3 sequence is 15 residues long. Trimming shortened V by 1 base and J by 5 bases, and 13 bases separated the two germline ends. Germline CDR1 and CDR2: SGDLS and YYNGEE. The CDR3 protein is CASSVIAEVHNEQFF. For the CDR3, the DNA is TGTGCCAGCAGCGTAATTGCGGAGGTCCACAATGAGCAGTTCTTC.

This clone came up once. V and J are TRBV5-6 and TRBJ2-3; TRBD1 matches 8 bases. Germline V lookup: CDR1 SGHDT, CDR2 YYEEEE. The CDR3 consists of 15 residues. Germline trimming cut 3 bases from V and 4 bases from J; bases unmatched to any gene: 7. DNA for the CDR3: TGTGCCAGCAGCTGGGGACAGGTGGTCCCAGATACGCAGTATTTT. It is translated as CASSWGQVVPDTQYF.

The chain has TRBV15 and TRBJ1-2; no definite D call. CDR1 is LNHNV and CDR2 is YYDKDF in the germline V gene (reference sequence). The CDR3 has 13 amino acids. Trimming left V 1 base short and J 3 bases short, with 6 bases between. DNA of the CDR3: TGTGCCACCAGCAGAGGAGGATACTATGGCTACACCTTC. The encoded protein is CATSRGGYYGYTF.

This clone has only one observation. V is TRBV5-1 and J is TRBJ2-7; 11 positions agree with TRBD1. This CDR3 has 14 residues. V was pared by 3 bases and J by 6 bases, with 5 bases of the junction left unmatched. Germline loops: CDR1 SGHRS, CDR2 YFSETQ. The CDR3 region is CASSSGQGAFEQYF. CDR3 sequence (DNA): TGCGCCAGCAGCTCCGGACAGGGGGCTTTCGAGCAGTACTTC.

The CDR3 protein is CASSLAPFETQYF. The CDR3 nucleotides are TGTGCCAGCAGCTTAGCCCCCTTTGAGACCCAGTACTTC. The gene calls are TRBV11-2 and TRBJ2-5; no clear D. This CDR3 region has 13 residues. Germline-derived CDR1 and CDR2 are SGHAT and FQNNGV. The ends were cut back, 1 base at V and 5 bases at J, with 8 bases in the middle.

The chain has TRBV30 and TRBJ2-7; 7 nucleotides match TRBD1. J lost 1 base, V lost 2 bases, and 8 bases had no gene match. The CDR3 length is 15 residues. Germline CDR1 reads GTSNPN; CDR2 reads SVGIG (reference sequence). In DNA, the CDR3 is TGTGCCTGGAGTCGACCGGGACAGCTATCCTACGAGCAGTACTTC. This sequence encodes CAWSRPGQLSYEQYF. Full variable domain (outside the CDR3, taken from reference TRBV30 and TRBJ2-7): SQTIHQWPATLVQPVGSPLSLECTVEGTSNPNLYWYRQAAGRGLQLLFYSVGIGQISSEVPQNLSASRPQDRQFILSSKKLLLSDSGFYLCAWSRPGQLSYEQYFGPGTRLTVT.

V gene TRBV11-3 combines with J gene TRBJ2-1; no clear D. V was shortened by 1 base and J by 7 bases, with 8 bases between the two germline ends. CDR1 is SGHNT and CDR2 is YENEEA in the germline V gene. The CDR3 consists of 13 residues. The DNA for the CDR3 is TGTGCCAGCAGCTTAGGGCTGGCAAATGAGCAGTTCTTC. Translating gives CASSLGLANEQFF.

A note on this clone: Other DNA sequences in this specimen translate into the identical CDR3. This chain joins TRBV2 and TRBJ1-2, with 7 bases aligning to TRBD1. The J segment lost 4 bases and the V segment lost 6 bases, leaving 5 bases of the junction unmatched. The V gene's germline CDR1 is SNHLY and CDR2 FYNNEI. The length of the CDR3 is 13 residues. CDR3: CASSRDRLYGYTF. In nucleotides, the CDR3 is TGTGCCAGCAGCCGGGACAGACTCTATGGCTACACCTTC.

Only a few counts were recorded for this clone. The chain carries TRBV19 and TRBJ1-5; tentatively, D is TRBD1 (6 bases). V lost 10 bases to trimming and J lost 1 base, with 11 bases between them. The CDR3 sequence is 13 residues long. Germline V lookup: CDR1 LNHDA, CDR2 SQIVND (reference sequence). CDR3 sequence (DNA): TGTGCCACCAGACAGGACAGCAATCAGCCCCAGCATTTT. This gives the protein CATRQDSNQPQHF.